These 17 T cell receptor beta chains were all obtained from the same sample, sequenced in a study of blood T cell repertoires in COVID-19. This table comes from immunoSEQ multiplex PCR, and its TCRdb copy is limited to in-frame clones, with some not included. In the table there are roughly 160,000 clones, 70% to 90% of which are singletons. The specimen sequenced was peripheral blood. These receptor sequences come from a man aged 55 to 70 with COVID-19, enrolled during active disease.

The chain links TRBV9 to TRBJ2-1; unclear D gene. V lost 3 bases and J 4 bases, leaving 5 bases between the germline ends. Germline values: CDR1 SGDLS, CDR2 YYNGEE. The CDR3 extends over 12 amino acids. The DNA for the CDR3 is TGTGCCAGCAGCGCCCTTTACAATGAGCAGTTCTTC. As protein: CASSALYNEQFF.

The CDR3 loop reads CASSGTGGAANEKLFF. CDR3 nucleotide sequence: TGTGCCAGCAGCGGGACAGGGGGCGCCGCTAATGAAAAACTGTTTTTT. The chain recombines TRBV9 with TRBJ1-4, with 11 bases lining up with TRBD1. J was trimmed by 3 bases and V by 3 bases; bases with no gene match: 4. The CDR3 has 16 residues. Per germline, CDR1 SGDLS and CDR2 YYNGEE.

The J gene is TRBJ1-5, the V gene TRBV5-1; 7 bases align to TRBD1. The CDR3 has 15 residues. Germline V CDR1 and CDR2: SGHRS, YFSETQ. The J segment lost 0 bases and the V segment lost 4 bases, leaving 4 bases of the junction unmatched. CDR3 sequence reads: CASSRTGGSNQPQHF. Written as DNA, the CDR3 is TGCGCCAGCAGCCGGACAGGTGGTAGCAATCAGCCCCAGCATTTT. Full variable domain (rest looked up from reference TRBV5-1 and TRBJ1-5): KAGVTQTPRYLIKTRGQQVTLSCSPISGHRSVSWYQQTPGQGLQFLFEYFSETQRNKGNFPGRFSGRQFSNSRSEMNVSTLELGDSALYLCASSRTGGSNQPQHFGDGTRLSIL.

The genes are TRBV19 and TRBJ2-2, with TRBD1 matching 8 bases. In germline, CDR1 is LNHDA, CDR2 SQIVND (reference sequence). V trimming: 6 bases; J trimming: 7 bases; junction bases outside the gene matches: 10. The CDR3 consists of 15 residues. In DNA, the CDR3 is TGTGCCAGTAGACCTGGGGACAGGCGAGACGGGGAGCTGTTTTTT. It translates to CASRPGDRRDGELFF.

This clone was picked up a small number of times. CDR3 in amino acids: CASSERTGANYGYTF. The CDR3 DNA reads TGTGCCAGCAGTGAACGAACAGGGGCGAACTATGGCTACACCTTC. The chain combines TRBV6-1 with TRBJ1-2, with 7 bases aligning to TRBD1. The CDR3 spans 15 residues. Germline CDR1 is MNHNS and CDR2 is SASEGT. The junction had 5 bases not matched to a gene; V was cut back by 2 bases and J by 2 bases.

J is TRBJ1-1 and V is TRBV11-2; 9 bases fit TRBD1. Trimming at V came to 1 base and at J to 11 bases, leaving 8 bases not matched to a gene. The CDR3 is 14 amino acids. Germline V gene sequence: CDR1 SGHAT, CDR2 FQNNGV. This CDR3 reads CASSLGGTGPQAFF. CDR3 in DNA: TGTGCCAGCAGCTTAGGGGGGACAGGGCCCCAGGCTTTCTTT.

The genes are TRBV7-9 and TRBJ1-1; D unresolved. The CDR3 has 16 residues. Germline lookup yields CDR1 SEHNR and CDR2 FQNEAQ (reference sequence). V was clipped by 3 bases and J by 3 bases, with 17 bases between them. The CDR3 DNA reads TGTGCCAGCAGCTTTGTACCAGGTAGAATGGACACTGAAGCTTTCTTT. The encoded protein is CASSFVPGRMDTEAFF. Combining the CDR3 with reference TRBV7-9 and TRBJ1-1 gives the whole variable domain DTGVSQNPRHKITKRGQNVTFRCDPISEHNRLYWYRQTLGQGPEFLTYFQNEAQLEKSRLLSDRFSAERPKGSFSTLEIQRTEQGDSAMYLCASSFVPGRMDTEAFFGQGTRLTVV.

This clone showed up just a few times. The V and J genes are TRBV2 and TRBJ1-3; D unresolved. There are 15 residues in the CDR3. Germline loops: CDR1 SNHLY, CDR2 FYNNEI. V lost 3 bases to trimming and J lost 0 bases, with 9 bases between them. In DNA, the CDR3 is TGTGCCAGCAGTGATCAGTTACCCTCTGGAAACACCATATATTTT. Its protein product is CASSDQLPSGNTIYF.

The rearrangement uses TRBV19 and TRBJ1-5; the D is unclear. V shed 3 bases and J shed 0 bases, with 9 bases lying between them. The CDR3 length is 15 residues. CDR1 is LNHDA, CDR2 SQIVND, per germline (reference sequence). This CDR3 is CASSILADSNQPQHF. Written as DNA, the CDR3 is TGTGCCAGTAGTATTTTGGCAGATAGCAATCAGCCCCAGCATTTT.

The rearrangement uses TRBV30 and TRBJ2-7; D is possibly TRBD1 (5 bases). The CDR3 contains 15 residues. V lost 0 bases, J lost 5 bases, and 17 bases lay in between. Germline CDR1 GTSNPN, CDR2 SVGIG (reference sequence). CDR3: CAWSVGLPGNHEQYF. The CDR3 DNA reads TGTGCCTGGAGTGTAGGATTGCCAGGGAACCACGAGCAGTACTTC.

The gene calls are TRBV19 and TRBJ1-4, with unresolved D. The CDR3 length is 13 residues. Germline V gene lookup returns CDR1 LNHDA and CDR2 SQIVND (reference sequence). Trimming took off 4 bases at V and 3 bases at J, with 6 bases between the two ends. This chain's CDR3 is CASSTGSNEKLFF. CDR3 coding DNA: TGTGCCAGTAGTACCGGTTCTAATGAAAAACTGTTTTTT.

The rearrangement links TRBV6-5 to TRBJ2-2, with D possibly matching TRBD2 (5 bases). V was shortened by 2 bases and J by 4 bases, with 11 bases between the two germline ends. CDR3 length equals 15 residues. Germline-derived CDR1 and CDR2 are MNHEY and SVGAGI. The CDR3 coding sequence is TGTGCCAGCAGTTACGGGCGCGAGGGCACCGGGGAGCTGTTTTTT. Translation: CASSYGREGTGELFF.

A few counts support this clone. The chain couples TRBV6-2 or TRBV6-3 to TRBJ2-3, with D perhaps matching TRBD1 (6 bases). Germline V gives CDR1 MNHEY, CDR2 SVGEGT. The CDR3 covers 16 residues. V was cut by 5 bases and J by 6 bases, with 21 bases left in between. This CDR3 is CASSLQGFGARDTQYF. The CDR3 nucleotides are TGTGCCAGCAGTCTACAGGGCTTTGGGGCCCGGGATACGCAGTATTTT.

The chain is built from TRBV12-2 and TRBJ1-6. TRBV12-2 is a pseudogene. This CDR3 contains 19 residues. This CDR3 reads CASRLETAVNDSYNSPLHF. CDR3 sequence (DNA): TGTGCAAGTCGCTTAGAAACGGCGGTGAATGACTCCTATAATTCACCCCTCCACTTT.

The V and J genes are TRBV19 and TRBJ1-3, with D possibly TRBD1 on 5 matching bases. The V and J ends lost 6 bases and 0 bases respectively, with 9 bases between them. Germline V gives CDR1 LNHDA, CDR2 SQIVND (reference sequence). The length of the CDR3 is 14 residues. This chain's CDR3 is CASRRQISGNTIYF. The CDR3 nucleotides are TGTGCCAGTAGAAGACAGATCTCTGGAAACACCATATATTTT.

The rearrangement joins TRBV30 to TRBJ1-4; D unresolved. V was shortened by 0 bases and J by 0 bases, with 5 bases between the two germline ends. CDR3 length: 14 amino acids. Per germline, CDR1 GTSNPN and CDR2 SVGIG (reference sequence). CDR3 region: CAWSVVSTNEKLFF. The CDR3 coding sequence is TGTGCCTGGAGTGTTGTATCAACTAATGAAAAACTGTTTTTT.

The chain has TRBV20-1 and TRBJ1-3; D is unresolved. The length of the CDR3 is 13 residues. The germline gives CDR1 DFQATT, CDR2 SNEGSKA (reference sequence). V lost 3 bases and J lost 2, with 8 bases in between. The CDR3 sequence: CSASEGAGNTIYF. The CDR3 nucleotides read TGCAGTGCTAGTGAAGGAGCTGGAAACACCATATATTTT.